The clone carrying this T cell receptor beta chain has ten or more counts. The sample is drawn from a study of early T cells in non-severe SARS-CoV-2 infection. With V trimmed by 3 bases and J by 4 bases, 6 bases remained unmatched. CDR3 size: 14 residues. Germline V gene sequence: CDR1 DFQATT, CDR2 SNEGSKA (reference sequence). Individual cDNA molecules were tagged with unique molecular identifiers, the study reported. One entry per CDR3 protein results from TCRdb running MiXCR on the 5' RACE reads. The data contain approximately 120,000 distinct CDR3 sequences, around 14% of them seen just once; the ten biggest clones take up 20% to 25%.

This receptor was obtained from an adult who was a healthcare worker with PCR-confirmed SARS-CoV-2 infection or an uninfected control (not recorded which). The chain recombines TRBV20-1 with TRBJ1-2; 9 bases align to TRBD1. The sequencing sample was made of whole blood. CDR3 nucleotide sequence: TGCAGTGCTAGGAGTGGACAGGGGTCCTATGGCTACACCTTC. This gives the protein CSARSGQGSYGYTF.